What follows are 10 T cell receptor beta chains derived from one specimen sequenced in a study of blood T cell repertoires in COVID-19. The table came from immunoSEQ multiplex PCR; TCRdb's copy has only in-frame clones and leaves some out. The sample includes roughly 420,000 clones, 85% to 90% seen only once; the top ten take around 0.97%. Source material: PBMCs or T cells enriched from blood (not recorded which). All receptors derive from a woman younger than 45 with acute COVID-19.

This clone was seen only once. J is TRBJ2-3 and V is TRBV18; D possibly corresponds to TRBD2 (6 bases). V gave up 0 bases and J gave up 2 bases, with 9 bases separating them. Germline V gene lookup returns CDR1 KGHSH and CDR2 LQKENI. CDR3 size: 15 residues. CDR3 nucleotides: TGTGCCAGCTCACCACCTGGAGGGTACACAGATACGCAGTATTTT. This sequence encodes CASSPPGGYTDTQYF.

The chain uses TRBV10-3 and TRBJ1-3; TRBD1 matches at 8 bases. Germline loops: CDR1 ENHRY, CDR2 SYGVKD. V shed 3 bases and J 2 bases; nucleotides not matched to a gene: 6. CDR3 length equals 16 residues. In nucleotides, the CDR3 is TGTGCCATCAGTGAAAGGGACAGGCGGACTGGAAACACCATATATTTT. This gives the protein CAISERDRRTGNTIYF.

This chain connects TRBV9 to TRBJ2-3; D remains ambiguous. The CDR3 length is 13 residues. CDR1 is SGDLS and CDR2 is YYNGEE in the germline V gene. V lost 2 bases to trimming and J lost 2 bases, with 6 bases between them. The CDR3 DNA is TGTGCCAGCAGCGTCCAGGACACAGATACGCAGTATTTT. Protein: CASSVQDTDTQYF.

This chain joins TRBV24-1 and TRBJ2-5, with D tentatively TRBD2 (7 bases). Trimming pared 4 bases from V and 2 bases from J, leaving 16 bases between. CDR3 length equals 16 residues. CDR1 KGHDR and CDR2 SFDVKD come from the germline V gene. DNA for the CDR3: TGTGCCACCAGTGACGTGAGGGGGGGGATTCAAGAGACCCAGTACTTC. Translated, it gives CATSDVRGGIQETQYF.

This sequence joins TRBV10-3 and TRBJ2-1; 8 bases agree with TRBD1. CDR1 and CDR2 (germline): ENHRY, SYGVKD. Trimming cost V 4 bases and J 7 bases; bases outside gene matches: 6. The CDR3 totals 14 residues. CDR3 DNA sequence: TGTGCCATCAGTGTCTCGGACAGGGCGAATGAGCAGTTCTTC. As protein: CAISVSDRANEQFF.

The V and J genes are TRBV5-1 and TRBJ1-2, with 8 bases that match TRBD1. Per the germline V gene, CDR1 is SGHRS and CDR2 is YFSETQ. V shed 0 bases and J 7 bases; nucleotides not matched to a gene: 8. CDR3 length equals 15 residues. The CDR3 region has the DNA TGCGCCAGCAGCTTGGCGTCAGGGGGCGCGTTTGGCTACACCTTC. As protein: CASSLASGGAFGYTF.

V gene TRBV6-1 combines with J gene TRBJ2-1, with unresolved D. CDR3 length equals 14 residues. Germline lookup yields CDR1 MNHNS and CDR2 SASEGT. V gave up 2 bases and J gave up 4 bases, with 9 bases separating them. The CDR3 loop reads CASSEQVIYNEQFF. CDR3 bases: TGTGCCAGCAGTGAACAGGTTATTTACAATGAGCAGTTCTTC.

In nucleotides, the CDR3 is TGTGCCAGCAGCCCGGGGGGGGCCTCCTACGAGCAGTACTTC. Residues: CASSPGGASYEQYF. This chain links TRBV9 with TRBJ2-7; 8 positions match TRBD2. Germline V lookup: CDR1 SGDLS, CDR2 YYNGEE. The V segment lost 4 bases and the J segment 0 bases; nucleotides outside the gene matches: 3. This CDR3 region has 14 residues.

The V call is TRBV3-1 (or the pseudogene TRBV3-2), the J call TRBJ1-1; 10 nucleotides match TRBD1. Looked up from germline, CDR1 is LGHDT and CDR2 is YNNKEL (reference sequence). This CDR3 is 15 amino acids long. V shed 3 bases and J 6 bases; nucleotides not matched to a gene: 7. CDR3 in DNA: TGTGCCAGCAGCCAGTCCCGGGACAGGGGCCCTGAAGCTTTCTTT. This codes for CASSQSRDRGPEAFF.

As to this clone: The identical CDR3 is also encoded by other nucleotide sequences in the sample. The chain recombines TRBV6-5 with TRBJ1-1; a possible D gene is TRBD1 (6 bases). The CDR3 covers 15 residues. Between the trimmed V and J ends, which lost 0 bases and 0 bases, there was a span of 8 bases. Germline V gene sequence: CDR1 MNHEY, CDR2 SVGAGI. The CDR3 nucleotides are TGTGCCAGCAGTTACTCGGGACAATTGAACACTGAAGCTTTCTTT. Residues: CASSYSGQLNTEAFF.